This TCR beta chain was sequenced in a study of blood T cell repertoires in COVID-19. Study-wide background: From T cells, B-cell-depleted T cells, or PBMCs came the material, which was cDNA or gDNA.

The CDR3 sequence is 14 residues long. Original data processing: Reference gene primer amplification in the assay estimated nucleated cell counts. Here immunoSEQ multiplex PCR was the method, and the copy in TCRdb shows in-frame clones only, minus some. V and J calls and clone size are those listed in that table; D and trimming were worked out from the DNA. Among about 140,000 clones listed, 70% to 85% were seen once. The source material was peripheral blood. The rearrangement links TRBV21-1 to TRBJ1-1; TRBD1, the table's D call, was not compared with the DNA. TRBV21-1 is given as a pseudogene. This sequence was found in a man aged 55 to 70 with active or convalescent COVID-19. CDR3 protein: CARAKDRVETEAFF. CDR3 sequence (DNA): TGTGCCAGAGCAAAGGACAGGGTGGAAACTGAAGCTTTCTTT.